Shown below are 6 T cell receptor beta chains from a single sample sequenced in a study of blood T cells in healthy people across ages. With a J-beta primer mix and a sample-barcoded 5' primer, a second PCR ran roughly 6 to 11 cycles. TCRdb redid the calling of the 5' RACE reads with MiXCR, one entry per CDR3 protein. The table shows around 1,000,000 distinct CDR3 sequences, with 20% to 25% occurring only once. The same data also went into a second study, on T cells of mothers and their children.

The specimen was blood. The receptors were sampled from a girl under 10 years old in good health.

This chain joins TRBV15 and TRBJ2-2; D is undetermined. The CDR3 is made up of 13 amino acids. V dropped 1 base and J dropped 5 bases, with 5 bases sitting between them. The V gene's germline CDR1 is LNHNV and CDR2 YYDKDF (reference sequence). CDR3 sequence reads: CATSRGRTGELFF. The DNA for the CDR3 is TGTGCCACCAGCAGAGGAAGGACCGGGGAGCTGTTTTTT.

This clonotype was counted a single time. The chain is built from TRBV5-5 and TRBJ2-3; 14 nucleotides agree with TRBD2. Germline CDR1 SGHKS, CDR2 YYEKEE (reference sequence). This CDR3 comprises 15 residues. V gave up 6 bases and J gave up 7 bases; unmatched junction bases: 7. CDR3 DNA: TGTGCCAGCAAACCGGGACTAGCGGGGGAGTATACGCAGTATTTT. Translation gives CASKPGLAGEYTQYF.

This clonotype was found once. The V gene is TRBV6-4, the J gene TRBJ2-5; D unclear. Trimming cost V 4 bases and J 4 bases, with 10 bases left between them. From germline, CDR1 is MRHNA and CDR2 SNTAGT. CDR3 length equals 13 residues. DNA for the CDR3: TGTGCCAGCAGTGTCCAGCCCTCAGAGACCCAGTACTTC. This gives the protein CASSVQPSETQYF.

Only a few counts were recorded for this clonotype. J is TRBJ2-1 and V is TRBV12-3 or TRBV12-4, with no clear D. Trimming shortened V by 1 base and J by 9 bases, and 7 bases separated the two germline ends. The CDR3 length is 12 residues. CDR3 in amino acids: CASSLGPLEQFF. The CDR3 DNA follows: TGTGCCAGCAGTTTAGGACCCCTTGAGCAGTTCTTC.

Here the CDR3 DNA reads TGTGCCAGCAGCCAAGGGGACGGAAATCAGCCCCAGCATTTT. This sequence encodes CASSQGDGNQPQHF. The J gene is TRBJ1-5, the V gene TRBV4-2, with TRBD1 as a possible D gene (5 bases). CDR1 and CDR2 (germline): LGHNA, YNFKEQ. This CDR3 is built from 14 residues. Trimming removed 1 base at V and 4 bases at J, with 8 bases between.

This clonotype was seen more than once but under ten times. V is TRBV11-2 and J is TRBJ2-5; TRBD1 or TRBD2 may be the D gene (5 bases each). The DNA end is more similar to TRBJ2-1, so the J call may be wrong. Germline lookup yields CDR1 SGHAT and CDR2 FQNNGV. CDR3 length: 15 residues. For the CDR3, the DNA is TGTGCCAGCAGCTCGGAGAGGGGTTTGTTCAATGAGCAGTTCTTC. It translates to CASSSERGLFNEQFF.